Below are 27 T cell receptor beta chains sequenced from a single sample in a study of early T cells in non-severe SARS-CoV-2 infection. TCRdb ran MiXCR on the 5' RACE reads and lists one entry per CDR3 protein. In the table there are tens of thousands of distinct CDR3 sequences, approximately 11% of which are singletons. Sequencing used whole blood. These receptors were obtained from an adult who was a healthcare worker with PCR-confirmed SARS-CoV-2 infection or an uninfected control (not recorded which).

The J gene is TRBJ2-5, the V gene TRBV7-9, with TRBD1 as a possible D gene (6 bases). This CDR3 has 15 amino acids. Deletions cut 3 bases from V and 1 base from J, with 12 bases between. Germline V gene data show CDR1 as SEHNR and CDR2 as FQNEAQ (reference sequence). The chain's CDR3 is CASSLESRGQETQYF. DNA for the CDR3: TGTGCCAGCAGCTTGGAGTCCAGGGGCCAAGAGACCCAGTACTTC.

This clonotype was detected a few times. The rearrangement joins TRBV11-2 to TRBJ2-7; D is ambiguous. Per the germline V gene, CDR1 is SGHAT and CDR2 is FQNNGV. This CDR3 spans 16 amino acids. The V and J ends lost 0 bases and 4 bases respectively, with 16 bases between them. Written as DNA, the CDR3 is TGTGCCAGCAGCTTAGACGGTGGCACAGCATGGTACGAGCAGTACTTC. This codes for CASSLDGGTAWYEQYF. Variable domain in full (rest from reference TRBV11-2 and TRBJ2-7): EAGVAQSPRYKIIEKRQSVAFWCNPISGHATLYWYQQILGQGPKLLIQFQNNGVVDDSQLPKDRFSAERLKGVDSTLKIQPAKLEDSAVYLCASSLDGGTAWYEQYFGPGTRLTVT.

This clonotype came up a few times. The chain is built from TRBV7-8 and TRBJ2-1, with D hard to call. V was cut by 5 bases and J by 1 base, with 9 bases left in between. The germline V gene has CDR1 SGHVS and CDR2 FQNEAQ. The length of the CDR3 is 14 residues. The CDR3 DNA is TGTGCCAGCAGCGAGTTGAGGTCCTACAATGAGCAGTTCTTC. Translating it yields CASSELRSYNEQFF.

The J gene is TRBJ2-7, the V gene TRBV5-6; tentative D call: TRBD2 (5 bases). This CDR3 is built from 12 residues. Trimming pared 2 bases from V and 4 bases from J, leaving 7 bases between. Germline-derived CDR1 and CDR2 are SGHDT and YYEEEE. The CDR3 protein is CASSFRGYEQYF. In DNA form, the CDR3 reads TGTGCCAGCAGCTTTCGGGGTTACGAGCAGTACTTC.

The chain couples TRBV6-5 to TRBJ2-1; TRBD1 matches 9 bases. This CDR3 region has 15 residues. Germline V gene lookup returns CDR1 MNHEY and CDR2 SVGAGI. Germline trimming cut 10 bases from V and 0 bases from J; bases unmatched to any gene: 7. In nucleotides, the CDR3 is TGTGCCACCATGTACAGGGGGCTCTCCTACAATGAGCAGTTCTTC. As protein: CATMYRGLSYNEQFF.

The CDR3 DNA is TGCGCCAGCAGCTTGGTGAATTCACCCCTCCACTTT. Its protein product is CASSLVNSPLHF. This chain links TRBV5-1 with TRBJ1-6, with D unclear. CDR1 and CDR2 from the germline V gene are SGHRS and YFSETQ. Trimming took 0 bases from V and 7 from J, leaving 2 bases between them. The CDR3 is 12 amino acids.

The CDR3 DNA is TGCAGTGCTAGAGCCTATACTACAGGACAACGGTGGGAGCTGTTTTTT. Protein product: CSARAYTTGQRWELFF. This rearrangement joins TRBV20-1 to TRBJ2-2; TRBD1 is a possible D gene (5 bases). The germline V and J ends were trimmed by 1 base and 9 bases, with 21 bases remaining between them. The CDR3 consists of 16 residues. Germline CDR1 and CDR2: DFQATT and SNEGSKA (reference sequence).

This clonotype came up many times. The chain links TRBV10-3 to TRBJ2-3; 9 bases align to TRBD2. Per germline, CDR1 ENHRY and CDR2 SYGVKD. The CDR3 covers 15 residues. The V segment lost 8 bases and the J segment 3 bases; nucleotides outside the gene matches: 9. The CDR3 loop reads CAIGRSGGRTDTQYF. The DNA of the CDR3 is TGTGCCATCGGAAGAAGCGGGGGGAGAACAGATACGCAGTATTTT.

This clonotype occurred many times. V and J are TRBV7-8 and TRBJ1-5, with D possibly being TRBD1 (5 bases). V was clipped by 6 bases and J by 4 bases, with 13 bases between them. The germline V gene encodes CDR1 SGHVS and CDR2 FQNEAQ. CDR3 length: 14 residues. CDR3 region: CASRRGRWNQPQHF. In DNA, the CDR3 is TGTGCCAGCAGGAGGGGCAGGTGGAATCAGCCCCAGCATTTT.

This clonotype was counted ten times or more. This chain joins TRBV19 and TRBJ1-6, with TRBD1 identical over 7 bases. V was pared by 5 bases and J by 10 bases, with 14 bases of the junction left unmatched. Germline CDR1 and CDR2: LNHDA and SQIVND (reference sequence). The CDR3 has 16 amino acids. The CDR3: CASSSPETGRRSPLHF. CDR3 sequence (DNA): TGTGCCAGTAGTTCGCCGGAGACAGGGAGAAGATCACCCCTCCACTTT.

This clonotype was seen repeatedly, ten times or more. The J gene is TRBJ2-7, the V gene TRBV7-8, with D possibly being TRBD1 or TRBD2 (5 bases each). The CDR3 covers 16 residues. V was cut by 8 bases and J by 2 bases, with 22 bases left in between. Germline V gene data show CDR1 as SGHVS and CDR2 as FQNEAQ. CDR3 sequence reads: CASSPRPGTPTYEQYF. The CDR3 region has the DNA TGTGCCAGCTCCCCTCGTCCCGGGACGCCGACCTACGAGCAGTACTTC.

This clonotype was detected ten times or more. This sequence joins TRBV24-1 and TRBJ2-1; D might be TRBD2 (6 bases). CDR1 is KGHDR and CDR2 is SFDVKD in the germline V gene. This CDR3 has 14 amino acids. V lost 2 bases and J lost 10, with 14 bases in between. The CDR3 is CATSDSGSSAEQFF. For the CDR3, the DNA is TGTGCCACCAGTGATTCTGGGTCTAGCGCCGAGCAGTTCTTC.

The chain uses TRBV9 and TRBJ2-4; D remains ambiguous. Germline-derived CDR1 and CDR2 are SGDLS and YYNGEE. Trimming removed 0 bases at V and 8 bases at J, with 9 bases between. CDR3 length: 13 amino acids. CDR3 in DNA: TGTGCCAGCAGCGTAGAAGGGATAGACATTCAGTACTTC. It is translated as CASSVEGIDIQYF.

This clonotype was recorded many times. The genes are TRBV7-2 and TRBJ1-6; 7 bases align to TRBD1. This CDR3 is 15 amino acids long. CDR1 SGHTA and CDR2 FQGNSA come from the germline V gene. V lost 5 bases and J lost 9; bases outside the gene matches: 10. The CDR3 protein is CASSIPTGPGSPLHF. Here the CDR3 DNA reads TGTGCCAGCAGCATACCGACAGGGCCGGGTTCACCCCTCCACTTT.

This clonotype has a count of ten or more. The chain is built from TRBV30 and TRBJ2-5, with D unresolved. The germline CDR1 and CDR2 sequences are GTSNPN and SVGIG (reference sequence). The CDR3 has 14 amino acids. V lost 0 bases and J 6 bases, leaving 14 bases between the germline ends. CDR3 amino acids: CAWSVSATPQTQYF. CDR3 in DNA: TGTGCCTGGAGTGTATCCGCGACCCCACAGACCCAGTACTTC.

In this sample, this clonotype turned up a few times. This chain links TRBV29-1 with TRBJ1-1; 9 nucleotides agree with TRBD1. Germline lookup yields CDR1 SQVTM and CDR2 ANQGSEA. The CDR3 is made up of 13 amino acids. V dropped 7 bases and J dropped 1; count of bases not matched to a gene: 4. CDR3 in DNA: TGCAGCGCACGGACAGGGGCGAACACTGAAGCTTTCTTT. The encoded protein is CSARTGANTEAFF.

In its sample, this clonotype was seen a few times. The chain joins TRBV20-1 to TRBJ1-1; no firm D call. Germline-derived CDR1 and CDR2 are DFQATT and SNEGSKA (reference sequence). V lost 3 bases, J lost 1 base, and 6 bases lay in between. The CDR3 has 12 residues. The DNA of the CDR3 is TGCAGTGCTAGTTCCCAGAACACTGAAGCTTTCTTT. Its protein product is CSASSQNTEAFF.

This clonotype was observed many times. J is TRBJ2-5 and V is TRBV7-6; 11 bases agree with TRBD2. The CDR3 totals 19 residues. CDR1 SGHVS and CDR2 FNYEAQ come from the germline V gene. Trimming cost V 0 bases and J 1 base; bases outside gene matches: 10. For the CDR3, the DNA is TGTGCCAGCAGCTTAGCACTAGCGGGGGCACCTGCAATCCAAGAGACCCAGTACTTC. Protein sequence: CASSLALAGAPAIQETQYF.

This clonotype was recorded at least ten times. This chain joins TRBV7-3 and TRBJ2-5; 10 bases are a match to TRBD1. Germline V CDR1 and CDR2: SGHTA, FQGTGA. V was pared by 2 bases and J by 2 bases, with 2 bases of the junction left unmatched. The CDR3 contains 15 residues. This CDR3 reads CASSLGGQGQETQYF. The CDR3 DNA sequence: TGTGCCAGCAGCTTAGGGGGACAGGGGCAAGAGACCCAGTACTTC.

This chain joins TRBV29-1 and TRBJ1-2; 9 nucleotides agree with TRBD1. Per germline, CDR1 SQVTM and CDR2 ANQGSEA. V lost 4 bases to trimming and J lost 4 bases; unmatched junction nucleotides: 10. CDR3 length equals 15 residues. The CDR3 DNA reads TGCAGCGTTGTCGGGGGGACAGGGAGCACCTATGGCTACACCTTC. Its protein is CSVVGGTGSTYGYTF.

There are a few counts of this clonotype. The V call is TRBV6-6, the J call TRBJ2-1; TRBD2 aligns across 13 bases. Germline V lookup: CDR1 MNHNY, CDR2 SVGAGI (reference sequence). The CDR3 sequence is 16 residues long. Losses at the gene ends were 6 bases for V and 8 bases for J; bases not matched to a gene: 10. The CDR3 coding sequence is TGTGCCAGCAGGACTAGCGGGGGGACCCTTTACGATGAGCAGTTCTTC. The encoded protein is CASRTSGGTLYDEQFF.

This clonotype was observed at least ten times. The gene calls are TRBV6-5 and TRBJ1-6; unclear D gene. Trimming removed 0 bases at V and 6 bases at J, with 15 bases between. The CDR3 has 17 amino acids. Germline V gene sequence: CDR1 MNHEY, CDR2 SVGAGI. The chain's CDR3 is CASSYSIVGVGNSPLHF. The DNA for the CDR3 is TGTGCCAGCAGTTACTCGATTGTCGGTGTCGGTAATTCACCCCTCCACTTT.

CDR3 residues: CASSIPDPPGNTIYF. CDR3 sequence (DNA): TGTGCCAGTAGTATCCCGGACCCGCCTGGAAACACCATATATTTT. The genes are TRBV19 and TRBJ1-3; D is undetermined. This CDR3 has 15 amino acids. The V end was cut by 3 bases, the J end by 2 bases, with 11 bases between. Germline CDR1 reads LNHDA; CDR2 reads SQIVND (reference sequence).

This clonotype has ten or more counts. The CDR3 DNA follows: TGTGCCAGCAGCTTCCTCGGTAGCGGCCCCTCGGGAGAGACCCAGTACTTC. Translation: CASSFLGSGPSGETQYF. The V call is TRBV13, the J call TRBJ2-5, with D perhaps matching TRBD2 (6 bases). V lost 3 bases and J 4 bases, leaving 21 bases between the germline ends. Germline V lookup: CDR1 PRHDT, CDR2 FYEKMQ (reference sequence). The CDR3 consists of 17 residues.

CDR3 residues: CASSWLTNNEQFF. CDR3 sequence (DNA): TGTGCCAGCAGCTGGCTAACCAACAATGAGCAGTTCTTC. The V call is TRBV5-8, the J call TRBJ2-1; D remains unclear. CDR3 size: 13 residues. The germline gives CDR1 SGHTS, CDR2 YDEGEE. V lost 3 bases to trimming and J lost 5 bases, with 9 bases between them.

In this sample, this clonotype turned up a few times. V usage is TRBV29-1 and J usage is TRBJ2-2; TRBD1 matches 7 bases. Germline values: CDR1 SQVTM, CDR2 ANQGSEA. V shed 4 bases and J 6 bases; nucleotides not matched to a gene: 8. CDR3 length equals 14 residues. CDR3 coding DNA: TGCAGCGTTGTACCCAGGGGGATCGCCGGGGAGCTGTTTTTT. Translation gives CSVVPRGIAGELFF.

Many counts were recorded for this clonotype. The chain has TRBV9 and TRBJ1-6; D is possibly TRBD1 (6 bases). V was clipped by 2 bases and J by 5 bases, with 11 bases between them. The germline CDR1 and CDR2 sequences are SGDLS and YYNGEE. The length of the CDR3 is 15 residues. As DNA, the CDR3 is TGTGCCAGCAGCGTGGGGGACAACAATAATTCACCCCTCCACTTT. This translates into CASSVGDNNNSPLHF.